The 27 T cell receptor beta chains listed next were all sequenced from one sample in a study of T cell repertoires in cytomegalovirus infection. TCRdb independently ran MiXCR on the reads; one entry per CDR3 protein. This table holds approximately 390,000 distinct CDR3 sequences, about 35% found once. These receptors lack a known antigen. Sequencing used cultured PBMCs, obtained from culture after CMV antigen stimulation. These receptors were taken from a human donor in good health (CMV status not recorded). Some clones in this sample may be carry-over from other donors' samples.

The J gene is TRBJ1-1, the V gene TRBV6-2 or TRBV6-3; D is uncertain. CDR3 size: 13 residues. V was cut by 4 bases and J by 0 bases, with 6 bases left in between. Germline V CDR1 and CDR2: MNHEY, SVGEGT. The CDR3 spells CASSWSVNTEAFF. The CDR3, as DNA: TGTGCCAGCAGTTGGAGTGTGAACACTGAAGCTTTCTTT.

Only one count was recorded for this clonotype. In nucleotides, the CDR3 is TGTGCCAGCTGCCGGACTAGCGGTAGCACCGGGGAGCTGTTTTTT. Its translation is CASCRTSGSTGELFF. This rearrangement joins TRBV6-5 to TRBJ2-2; TRBD2 matches at 10 bases. This CDR3 is built from 15 residues. Germline CDR1 is MNHEY and CDR2 is SVGAGI. The junction had 7 bases not matched to a gene; V was cut back by 8 bases and J by 4 bases.

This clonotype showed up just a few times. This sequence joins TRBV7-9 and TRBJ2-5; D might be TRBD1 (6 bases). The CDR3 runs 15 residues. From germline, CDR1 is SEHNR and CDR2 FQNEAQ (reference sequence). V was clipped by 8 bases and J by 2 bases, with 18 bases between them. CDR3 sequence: CASRNPGAGQETQYF. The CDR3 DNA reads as TGTGCCAGCCGTAATCCAGGGGCGGGTCAAGAGACCCAGTACTTC.

The CDR3 DNA is TGTGCCACCAGTGATTTAGGGGGTCTCGGAGAGCAGTTCTTC. It specifies CATSDLGGLGEQFF. The V gene is TRBV24-1, the J gene TRBJ2-1; TRBD1 might be the D (6 bases). Looked up from germline, CDR1 is KGHDR and CDR2 is SFDVKD. The CDR3 sequence is 14 residues long. The V end was cut by 1 base, the J end by 10 bases, with 13 bases between.

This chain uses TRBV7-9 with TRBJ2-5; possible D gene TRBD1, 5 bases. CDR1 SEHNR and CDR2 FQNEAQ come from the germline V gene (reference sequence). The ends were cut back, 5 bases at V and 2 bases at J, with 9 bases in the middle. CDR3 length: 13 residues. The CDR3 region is CASSRRQQETQYF. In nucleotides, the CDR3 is TGTGCCAGCAGCCGCCGACAGCAAGAGACCCAGTACTTC.

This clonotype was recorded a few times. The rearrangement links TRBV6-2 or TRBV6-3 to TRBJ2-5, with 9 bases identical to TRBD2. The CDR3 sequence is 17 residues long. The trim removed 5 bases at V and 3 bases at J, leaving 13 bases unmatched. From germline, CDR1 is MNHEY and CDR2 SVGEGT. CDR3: CASSKALAGWREETQYF. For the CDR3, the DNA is TGTGCCAGCAGTAAGGCCCTAGCGGGATGGCGGGAAGAGACCCAGTACTTC.

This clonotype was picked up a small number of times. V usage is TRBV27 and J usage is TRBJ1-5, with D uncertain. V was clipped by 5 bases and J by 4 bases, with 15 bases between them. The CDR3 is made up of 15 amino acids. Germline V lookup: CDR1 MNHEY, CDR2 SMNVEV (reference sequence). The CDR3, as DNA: TGTGCCAGCAGTATAGAAGGTACTCTTAATCAGCCCCAGCATTTT. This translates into CASSIEGTLNQPQHF.

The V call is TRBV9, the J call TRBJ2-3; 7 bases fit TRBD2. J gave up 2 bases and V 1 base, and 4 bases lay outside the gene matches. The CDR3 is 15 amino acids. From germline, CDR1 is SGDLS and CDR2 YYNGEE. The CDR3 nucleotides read TGTGCCAGCAGCGTACCTAGCGGATTCACAGATACGCAGTATTTT. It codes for CASSVPSGFTDTQYF.

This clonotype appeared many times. The CDR3 region is CASSLATSGGQETQYF. For the CDR3, the DNA is TGTGCCAGCAGCTTAGCGACTAGCGGAGGACAAGAGACCCAGTACTTC. V is TRBV7-2 and J is TRBJ2-5; 9 bases are shared with TRBD2. This CDR3 has 16 residues. V shed 0 bases and J 2 bases; nucleotides not matched to a gene: 4. Germline CDR1 and CDR2: SGHTA and FQGNSA. The full variable domain, with the rest looked up from reference TRBV7-2 and TRBJ2-5, is GAGVSQSPSNKVTEKGKDVELRCDPISGHTALYWYRQSLGQGLEFLIYFQGNSAPDKSGLPSDRFSAERTGGSVSTLTIQRTQQEDSAVYLCASSLATSGGQETQYFGPGTRLLVL.

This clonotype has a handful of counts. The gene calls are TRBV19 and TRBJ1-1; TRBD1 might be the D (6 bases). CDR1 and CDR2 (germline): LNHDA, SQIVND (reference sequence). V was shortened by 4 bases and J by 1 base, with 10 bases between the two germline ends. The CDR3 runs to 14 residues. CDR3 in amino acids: CASSNTGWNTEAFF. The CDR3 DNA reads TGTGCCAGTAGTAATACAGGGTGGAACACTGAAGCTTTCTTT.

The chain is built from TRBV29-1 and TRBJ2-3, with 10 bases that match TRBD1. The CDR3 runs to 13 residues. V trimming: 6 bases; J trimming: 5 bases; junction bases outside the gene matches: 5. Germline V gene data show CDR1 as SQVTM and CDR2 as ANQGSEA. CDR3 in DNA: TGCAGCGTGGTCGGACAGGGGGAAGATACGCAGTATTTT. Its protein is CSVVGQGEDTQYF.

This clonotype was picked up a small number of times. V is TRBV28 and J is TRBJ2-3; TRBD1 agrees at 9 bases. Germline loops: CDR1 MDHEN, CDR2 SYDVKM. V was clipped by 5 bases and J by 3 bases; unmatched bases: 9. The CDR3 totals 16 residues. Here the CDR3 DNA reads TGTGCCAGCAGTGGACCGGGACAGGGTACGACAGATACGCAGTATTTT. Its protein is CASSGPGQGTTDTQYF.

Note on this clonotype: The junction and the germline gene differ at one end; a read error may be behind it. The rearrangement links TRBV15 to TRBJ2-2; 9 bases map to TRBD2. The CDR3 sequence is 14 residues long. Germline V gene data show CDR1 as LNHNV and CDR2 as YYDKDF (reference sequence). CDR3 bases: TGTGCCACCAGCAGAGATCTGATGGGACTAGCTTCCGATTTT. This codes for CATSRDLMGLASDF.

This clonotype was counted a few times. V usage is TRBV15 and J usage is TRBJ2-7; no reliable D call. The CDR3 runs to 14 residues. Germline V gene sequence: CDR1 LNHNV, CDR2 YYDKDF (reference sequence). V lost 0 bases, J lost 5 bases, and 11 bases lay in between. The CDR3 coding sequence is TGTGCCACCAGCAGAGATCTTGTGACGAACGAGCAGTACGTC. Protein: CATSRDLVTNEQYV.

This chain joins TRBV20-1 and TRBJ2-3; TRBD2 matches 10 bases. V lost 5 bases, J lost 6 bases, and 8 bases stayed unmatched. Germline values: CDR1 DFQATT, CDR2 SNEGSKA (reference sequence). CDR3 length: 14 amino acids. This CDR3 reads CSAEREGRYDTQYF. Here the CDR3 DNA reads TGCAGTGCTGAGCGGGAGGGCCGCTACGATACGCAGTATTTT.

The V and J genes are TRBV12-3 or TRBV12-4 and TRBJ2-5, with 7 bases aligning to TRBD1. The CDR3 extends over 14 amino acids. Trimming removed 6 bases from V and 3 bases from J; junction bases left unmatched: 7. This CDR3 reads CASSPLGQKETQYF. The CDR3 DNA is TGTGCCAGCAGCCCATTGGGACAGAAAGAGACCCAGTACTTC.

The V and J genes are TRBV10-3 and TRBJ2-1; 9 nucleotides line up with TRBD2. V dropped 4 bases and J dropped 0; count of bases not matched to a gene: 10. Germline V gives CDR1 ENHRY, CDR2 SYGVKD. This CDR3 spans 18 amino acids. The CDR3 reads CAISGSPAGGLSYNEQFF. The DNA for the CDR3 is TGTGCCATCAGTGGATCCCCTGCGGGAGGGCTCTCCTACAATGAGCAGTTCTTC.

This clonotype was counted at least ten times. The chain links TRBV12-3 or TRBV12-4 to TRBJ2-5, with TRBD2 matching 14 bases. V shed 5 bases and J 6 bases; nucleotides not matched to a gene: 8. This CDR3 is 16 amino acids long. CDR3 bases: TGTGCCAGCAGTCCGAGACTAGCGGGAGGGCCAAAGACCCAGTACTTC. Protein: CASSPRLAGGPKTQYF.

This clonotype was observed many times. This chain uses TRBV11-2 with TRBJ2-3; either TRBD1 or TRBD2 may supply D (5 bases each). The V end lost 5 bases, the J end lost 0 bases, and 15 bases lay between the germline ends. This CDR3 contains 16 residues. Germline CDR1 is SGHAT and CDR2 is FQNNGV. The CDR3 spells CASSAGTYVSTDTQYF. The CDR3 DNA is TGTGCCAGCAGCGCCGGGACCTACGTTAGCACAGATACGCAGTATTTT. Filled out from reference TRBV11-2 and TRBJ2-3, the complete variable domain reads EAGVAQSPRYKIIEKRQSVAFWCNPISGHATLYWYQQILGQGPKLLIQFQNNGVVDDSQLPKDRFSAERLKGVDSTLKIQPAKLEDSAVYLCASSAGTYVSTDTQYFGPGTRLTVL.

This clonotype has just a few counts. This CDR3 is CASSRHEGGTSTDTQYF. In DNA, the CDR3 is TGTGCCAGCAGCCGCCATGAAGGCGGAACTAGCACAGATACGCAGTATTTT. V and J are TRBV7-1 and TRBJ2-3; D unclear. TRBV7-1 is placed among ORFs of uncertain function. The CDR3 contains 17 residues. Trimming cost V 5 bases and J 0 bases, with 18 bases left between them.

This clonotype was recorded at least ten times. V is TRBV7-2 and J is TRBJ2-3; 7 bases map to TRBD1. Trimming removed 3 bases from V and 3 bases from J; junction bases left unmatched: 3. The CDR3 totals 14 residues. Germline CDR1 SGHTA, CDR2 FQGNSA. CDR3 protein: CASSFQTGTDTQYF. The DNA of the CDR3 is TGTGCCAGCAGCTTCCAGACAGGGACAGATACGCAGTATTTT. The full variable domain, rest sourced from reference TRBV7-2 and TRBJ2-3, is GAGVSQSPSNKVTEKGKDVELRCDPISGHTALYWYRQSLGQGLEFLIYFQGNSAPDKSGLPSDRFSAERTGGSVSTLTIQRTQQEDSAVYLCASSFQTGTDTQYFGPGTRLTVL.

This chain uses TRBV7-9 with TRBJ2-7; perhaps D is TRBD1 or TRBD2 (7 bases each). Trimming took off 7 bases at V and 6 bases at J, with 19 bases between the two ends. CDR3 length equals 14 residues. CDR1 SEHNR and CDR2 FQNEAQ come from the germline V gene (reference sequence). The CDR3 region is CASIAITGEGEQYF. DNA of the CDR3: TGTGCCAGCATCGCTATTACAGGGGAGGGCGAGCAGTACTTC.

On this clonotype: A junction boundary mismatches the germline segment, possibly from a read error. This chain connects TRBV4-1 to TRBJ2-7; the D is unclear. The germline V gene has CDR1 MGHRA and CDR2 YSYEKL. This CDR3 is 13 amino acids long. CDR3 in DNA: TGTGCCAGCAGCCAAGATTCGAAGTACGAGCAGTACTTC. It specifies CASSQDSKYEQYF.

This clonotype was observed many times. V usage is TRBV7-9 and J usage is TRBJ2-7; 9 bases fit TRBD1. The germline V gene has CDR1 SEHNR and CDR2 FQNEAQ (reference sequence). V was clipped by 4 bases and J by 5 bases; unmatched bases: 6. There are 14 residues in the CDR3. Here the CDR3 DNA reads TGTGCCAGCAGCTGGGACAGGGACATCGACGAGCAGTACGTC. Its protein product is CASSWDRDIDEQYV.

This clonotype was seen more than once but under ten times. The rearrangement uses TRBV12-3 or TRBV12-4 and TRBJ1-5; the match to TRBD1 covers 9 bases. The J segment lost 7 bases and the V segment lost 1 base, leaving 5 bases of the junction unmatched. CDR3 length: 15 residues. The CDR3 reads CASSLETGGRQPQHF. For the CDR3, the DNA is TGTGCCAGCAGTTTAGAGACAGGGGGTCGACAGCCCCAGCATTTT.

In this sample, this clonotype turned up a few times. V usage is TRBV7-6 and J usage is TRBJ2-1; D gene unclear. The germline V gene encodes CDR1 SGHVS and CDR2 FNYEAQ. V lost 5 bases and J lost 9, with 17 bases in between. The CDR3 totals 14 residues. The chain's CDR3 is CASSRVAKAPEQFF. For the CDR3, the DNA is TGTGCCAGCAGCCGTGTGGCTAAAGCACCTGAGCAGTTCTTC.

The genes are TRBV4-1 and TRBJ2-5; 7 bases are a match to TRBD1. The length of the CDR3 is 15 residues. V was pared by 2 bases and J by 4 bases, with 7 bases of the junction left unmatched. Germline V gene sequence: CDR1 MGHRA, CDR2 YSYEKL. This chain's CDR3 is CASSQHDRDGETQYF. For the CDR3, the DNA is TGCGCCAGCAGCCAACACGACAGGGACGGAGAGACCCAGTACTTC.